The count of the clone carrying this T cell receptor (beta chain) is one. This specimen belongs to a study of cytotoxic CD8 clonotypes in ibrutinib-treated CLL. The wider study: On average, each sample had 255,043 productive templates and more than 85,000 productive rearrangements.

The CDR3 consists of 12 residues. With V trimmed by 6 bases and J by 12 bases, 7 bases remained unmatched. Per the germline V gene, CDR1 is MNHNY and CDR2 is SVGAGI (reference sequence). Generated by immunoSEQ multiplex PCR, the TCRdb table keeps only in-frame clones and is missing some. The sample includes a few hundred thousand clones, more than 65% seen only once; the top ten take more than 6%. The specimen was PBMCs, collected before ibrutinib treatment. This receptor was identified in a human donor with chronic lymphocytic leukemia. The V call is TRBV6-6, the J call TRBJ1-1, with 10 bases fitting TRBD1. The CDR3 DNA reads as TGTGCCAGCAGACAACCGGGACAGGGGACTTTCTTT. This codes for CASRQPGQGTFF.